Here is one T cell receptor (beta chain) with its context. The CDR3 length is 14 residues. V was trimmed by 4 bases and J by 2 bases, leaving 11 bases between them. The germline V gene encodes CDR1 LNHDA and CDR2 SQIVND (reference sequence). The data are from a study of T cell changes during pregnancy in multiple sclerosis. TCRdb keeps only in-frame clones here, not all; method: immunoSEQ multiplex PCR. This table has about 38,000 clones, more than 85% appearing once. The material was CD8+ T cells from peripheral blood mononuclear cells, obtained in the third trimester of pregnancy. The chain joins TRBV19 to TRBJ1-2, with a weak D call TRBD1 (5 bases). This clonotype was sampled from a female donor with multiple sclerosis, enrolled in a pregnancy study. The CDR3 DNA follows: TGTGCCAGTAGTACGCAGGGAGGGAACTATGGCTACACCTTC. As protein: CASSTQGGNYGYTF. Filled out from reference TRBV19 and TRBJ1-2, the complete variable domain reads DGGITQSPKYLFRKEGQNVTLSCEQNLNHDAMYWYRQDPGQGLRLIYYSQIVNDFQKGDIAEGYSVSREKKESFPLTVTSAQKNPTAFYLCASSTQGGNYGYTFGSGTRLTVV.